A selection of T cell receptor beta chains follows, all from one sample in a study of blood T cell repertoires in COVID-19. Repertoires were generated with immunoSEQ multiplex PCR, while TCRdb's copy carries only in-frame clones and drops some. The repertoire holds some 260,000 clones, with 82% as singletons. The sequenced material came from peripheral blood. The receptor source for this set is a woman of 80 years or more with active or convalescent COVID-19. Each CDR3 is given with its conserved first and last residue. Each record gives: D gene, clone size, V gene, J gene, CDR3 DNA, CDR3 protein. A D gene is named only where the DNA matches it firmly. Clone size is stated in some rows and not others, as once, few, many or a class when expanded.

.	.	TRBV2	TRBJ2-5	TGTGCCAGCAGTGGGGGAGTACTAACTTCTACGGAGACCCAGTACTTC	CASSGGVLTSTETQYF
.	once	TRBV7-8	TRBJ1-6	TGTGCCAGCAGCTTAGTAGAGGGCTCCTATAATTCACCCCTCCACTTT	CASSLVEGSYNSPLHF
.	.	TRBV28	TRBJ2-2	TGTGCCAGCAGTTTACAGGGGTCGAACACCGGGGAGCTGTTTTTT	CASSLQGSNTGELFF
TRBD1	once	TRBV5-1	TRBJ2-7	TGCGCCAGCAGCCCGACAGGGGGCGCCACCTACGAGCAGTACTTC	CASSPTGGATYEQYF
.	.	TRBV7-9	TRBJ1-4	TGTGCCAGCAGCTCGGCGGGCAGATCTAATGAAAAACTGTTTTTT	CASSSAGRSNEKLFF
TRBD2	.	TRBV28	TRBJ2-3	TGTGCCAGCAGTTTTCGCGGGAGGGCCATAGATACGCAGTATTTT	CASSFRGRAIDTQYF
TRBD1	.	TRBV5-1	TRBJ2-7	TGCGCCAGCAGCTGGGGGACAGGGGAGCAGTACTTC	CASSWGTGEQYF
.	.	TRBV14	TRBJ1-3	TGTGCCAGCAGCCAAGTCCGCGCTGGAAACACCATATATTTT	CASSQVRAGNTIYF
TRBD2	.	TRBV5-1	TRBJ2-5	TGCGCCAGCAGCTCAAGACTAGCGGCTCAAGAGACCCAGTACTTC	CASSSRLAAQETQYF
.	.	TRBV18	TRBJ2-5	TGTGCCAGCTCACCGATAGCCGGGGAGACCCAGTACTTC	CASSPIAGETQYF
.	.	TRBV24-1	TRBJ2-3	TGTGCCACCAGTTCTGTCAAAGTACAGGGCGACACAGATACGCAGTATTTT	CATSSVKVQGDTDTQYF
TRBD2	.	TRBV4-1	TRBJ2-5	TGCGCCAGCAGCCAAGGACTAGCCGGGGGTTCGGACCAGTACTTC	CASSQGLAGGSDQYF
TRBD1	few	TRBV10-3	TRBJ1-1	TGTGCCATCAGTGAGGGACAGGGGGATCGTGAAGCTTTCTTT	CAISEGQGDREAFF
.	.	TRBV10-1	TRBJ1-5	TGCGCCAGCAGTGACAGCGGGCAGCCCCAGCATTTT	CASSDSGQPQHF
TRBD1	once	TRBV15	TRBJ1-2	TGTGCCACCAGCAGAGACGGACAGGGGGCGTATGGCTACACCTTC	CATSRDGQGAYGYTF
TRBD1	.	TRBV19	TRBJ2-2	TGTGCCAGTAGTATATGGGGACAGGGTTCCACCGGGGAGCTGTTTTTT	CASSIWGQGSTGELFF
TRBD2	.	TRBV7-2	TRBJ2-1	TGTGCCAGCAGCCCGGGACTAGCGGTCTCCTACAATGAGCAGTTCTTC	CASSPGLAVSYNEQFF
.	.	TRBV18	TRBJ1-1	TGTGCCAGCTCACCACCCAACGGGAGGAACACTGAAGCTTTCTTT	CASSPPNGRNTEAFF
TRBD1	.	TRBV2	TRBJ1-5	TGTGCCAGCAGCCAGACAGGGAAGAATCAGCCCCAGCATTTT	CASSQTGKNQPQHF
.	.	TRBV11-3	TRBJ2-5	TGTGCCAGCAGACCAACAGAAAAAGAGACCCAGTACTTC	CASRPTEKETQYF
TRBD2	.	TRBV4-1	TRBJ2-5	TGCGCCAGCAGCCAAGCGCATCGGGGGGTCAAAGAGACCCAGTACTTC	CASSQAHRGVKETQYF
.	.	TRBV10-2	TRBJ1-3	TGCGCCAGCAGGTTGGAGCTTGGAAACACCATATATTTT	CASRLELGNTIYF
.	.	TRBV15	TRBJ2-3	TGTGCCACCAGCAGAGATGGGGCAGGGGCCACAGATACGCAGTATTTT	CATSRDGAGATDTQYF
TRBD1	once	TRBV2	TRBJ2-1	TGTGCCAGCAAATCGGACAGGGCGGTTGCGAATGAGCAGTTCTTC	CASKSDRAVANEQFF
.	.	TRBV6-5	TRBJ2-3	TGTGCCAGCAGTTACTCGGCAGGAACCACAGATACGCAGTATTTT	CASSYSAGTTDTQYF
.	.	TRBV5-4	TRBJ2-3	TGTGCCAGCAGCTTGGAGCCCGCCGGAGATACGCAGTATTTT	CASSLEPAGDTQYF
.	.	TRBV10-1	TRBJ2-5	TGCGCCAGCAGTGATCAGACAGGTGGGATCGGGACCCAGTACTTC	CASSDQTGGIGTQYF
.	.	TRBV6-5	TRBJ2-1	TGTGCCAGCAACAGGGACGGCGGTAGCAATGAGCAGTTCTTC	CASNRDGGSNEQFF
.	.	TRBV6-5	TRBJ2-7	TGTGCCAGCAGTTACCATTCCCAAACCTACGAGCAGTACTTC	CASSYHSQTYEQYF
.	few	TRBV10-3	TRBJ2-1	TGTGCCACCTCCCTTCGTGAGGATGAGCAGTTCTTC	CATSLREDEQFF
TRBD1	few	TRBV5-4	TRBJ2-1	TGTGCCAGCAGCTTGGTATTTGGACAGGGGGCCTACAATGAGCAGTTCTTC	CASSLVFGQGAYNEQFF
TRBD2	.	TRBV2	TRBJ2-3	TGTGCCAGCAGTGTTCTAGCGGGACTAACACAGAGCACAGATACGCAGTATTTT	CASSVLAGLTQSTDTQYF
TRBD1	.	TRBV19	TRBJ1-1	TGTGCCAGTAGGGACAGGGGGCCTTACACTGAAGCTTTCTTT	CASRDRGPYTEAFF
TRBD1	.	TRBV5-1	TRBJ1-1	TGCGCCAGCAGGGAACAGGGGTACACTGAAGCTTTCTTT	CASREQGYTEAFF
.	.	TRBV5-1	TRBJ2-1	TGCGCCAGCAGCTTGACAGGGAGCTCCTACAATGAGCAGTTCTTC	CASSLTGSSYNEQFF
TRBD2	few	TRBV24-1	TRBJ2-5	TGTGCCACCAGTGATTTTACTAGCGGCGAGACCCAGTACTTC	CATSDFTSGETQYF
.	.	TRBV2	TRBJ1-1	TGTGCCAGCAGTGAGTGGAGCGCTGAAGCTTTCTTT	CASSEWSAEAFF
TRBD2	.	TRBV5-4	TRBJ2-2	TGTGCCAGCAGCCCAACGACTAGCGGGGTGAACACCGGGGAGCTGTTTTTT	CASSPTTSGVNTGELFF
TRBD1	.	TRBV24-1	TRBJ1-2	TGTGCCACCAGTGATGCGGGACAGGGCGGTATAGGCTACACCTTC	CATSDAGQGGIGYTF
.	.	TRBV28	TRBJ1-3	TGTGCCAGCACCCCGATGGGACTGACGGGAAACACCATATATTTT	CASTPMGLTGNTIYF
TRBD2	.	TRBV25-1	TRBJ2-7	TGTGCCAGCAGGGGACTAAGGGACGAGCAGTACTTC	CASRGLRDEQYF
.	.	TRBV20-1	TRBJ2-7	TGCAGTGCCAACTACGAGCAGTACTTC	CSANYEQYF
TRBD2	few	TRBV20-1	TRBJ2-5	TGCAGTGCTAGTCCGGTAGCGGGGAACCAAGAGACCCAGTACTTC	CSASPVAGNQETQYF
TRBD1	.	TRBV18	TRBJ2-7	TGTGCCAGCTCACTCCAGACAGGGGAGATCTACGAGCAGTACTTC	CASSLQTGEIYEQYF
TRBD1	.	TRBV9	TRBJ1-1	TGTGCCAGCAGCGGGGGACAGGGGTTGTGGAACACTGAAGCTTTCTTT	CASSGGQGLWNTEAFF
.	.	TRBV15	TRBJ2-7	TGTGCCACCAGCAGGGACGGAGGTAGATACGAGCAGTACTTC	CATSRDGGRYEQYF
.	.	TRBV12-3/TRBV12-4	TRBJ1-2	TGTGCCAGCAACCCAACAGGGACCTATGGCTACACCTTC	CASNPTGTYGYTF
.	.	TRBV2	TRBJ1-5	TGTGCCAGCAGTGATGTCGAGGGAAGCAATCAGCCCCAGCATTTT	CASSDVEGSNQPQHF